The 16 T cell receptor beta chains reported below all come from one sample, sequenced in a study of long-term antiretroviral therapy in people with HIV. Version v3.0 of the immunoSEQ assay was performed at survey level. Method: immunoSEQ multiplex PCR; TCRdb's copy keeps in-frame clones and lacks some. The sample has more than 15,000 clones; roughly 90% are singletons. This specimen was unsorted PBMCs, taken 0.3 years after starting antiretroviral therapy. These TCRs come from a man in his fifties or sixties with HIV.

This chain connects TRBV2 to TRBJ1-5; no reliable D call. V lost 1 base, J lost 5 bases, and 3 bases lay in between. This CDR3 is 12 amino acids long. Germline assignment: CDR1 SNHLY and CDR2 FYNNEI. The CDR3 loop reads CASSEGYQPQHF. CDR3 bases: TGTGCCAGCAGTGAAGGGTATCAGCCCCAGCATTTT. The whole variable domain, filled in from reference TRBV2 and TRBJ1-5, reads EPEVTQTPSHQVTQMGQEVILRCVPISNHLYFYWYRQILGQKVEFLVSFYNNEISEKSEIFDDQFSVERPDGSNFTLKIRSTKLEDSAMYFCASSEGYQPQHFGDGTRLSIL.

This clone was observed a few times. The chain has TRBV11-2 and TRBJ2-7; 10 bases are shared with TRBD1. Germline V lookup: CDR1 SGHAT, CDR2 FQNNGV. The CDR3 length is 13 residues. V shed 3 bases and J 6 bases; nucleotides not matched to a gene: 2. The CDR3 DNA reads TGTGCCAGCAGCTTGGGACAGGGGCTCGAGCAGTACTTC. Translated, it gives CASSLGQGLEQYF. The entire variable domain, with the rest obtained from reference TRBV11-2 and TRBJ2-7, is as follows: EAGVAQSPRYKIIEKRQSVAFWCNPISGHATLYWYQQILGQGPKLLIQFQNNGVVDDSQLPKDRFSAERLKGVDSTLKIQPAKLEDSAVYLCASSLGQGLEQYFGPGTRLTVT.

V and J are TRBV5-6 and TRBJ1-2, with 9 bases fitting TRBD1. CDR1 and CDR2 (germline): SGHDT, YYEEEE. This CDR3 contains 16 residues. Trimming at V came to 2 bases and at J to 3 bases, leaving 8 bases not matched to a gene. The CDR3 region is CASSLGVGQGHYGYTF. The CDR3 bases are TGTGCCAGCAGCTTAGGAGTGGGACAGGGCCACTATGGCTACACCTTC.

V and J are TRBV9 and TRBJ2-1; the D gene is possibly TRBD1 (5 bases). Deletions cut 0 bases from V and 0 bases from J, with 7 bases between. CDR3 size: 15 residues. Germline V CDR1 and CDR2: SGDLS, YYNGEE. CDR3 loop: CASSVDTGSYNEQFF. CDR3 coding DNA: TGTGCCAGCAGCGTAGATACAGGCTCCTACAATGAGCAGTTCTTC.

This clone occurred once. The chain couples TRBV5-5 to TRBJ1-2; unclear D gene. Germline values: CDR1 SGHKS, CDR2 YYEKEE (reference sequence). This CDR3 is 16 amino acids long. Trimming took off 2 bases at V and 4 bases at J, with 18 bases between the two ends. CDR3 region: CASSLVASGNFYGYTF. The CDR3 region has the DNA TGTGCCAGCAGCTTAGTTGCCAGCGGGAATTTCTATGGCTACACCTTC.

The chain carries TRBV9 and TRBJ1-1; D possibly corresponds to TRBD1 (5 bases). CDR3 length: 15 residues. CDR1 is SGDLS, CDR2 YYNGEE, per germline. V dropped 2 bases and J dropped 1 base, with 12 bases sitting between them. The CDR3 protein is CASSVSRQSNTEAFF. CDR3 bases: TGTGCCAGCAGCGTCTCTCGACAGTCGAACACTGAAGCTTTCTTT.

This chain links TRBV21-1 with TRBJ2-7; the table's D call, TRBD1, has no DNA check behind it. TRBV21-1 is an annotated pseudogene. CDR3 length equals 16 residues. DNA of the CDR3: TGTGCCAGCAGCAAAGGTTCGTCGATCGGGACAGCTGAGCAGTACTTC. This translates into CASSKGSSIGTAEQYF.

This sequence joins TRBV9 and TRBJ2-1; the match to TRBD2 covers 7 bases. The CDR3 spans 14 residues. Germline V CDR1 and CDR2: SGDLS, YYNGEE. With V trimmed by 2 bases and J by 3 bases, 2 bases remained unmatched. CDR3 DNA sequence: TGTGCCAGCAGCGTTCTAGCGGACTACAATGAGCAGTTCTTC. This sequence encodes CASSVLADYNEQFF.

This chain joins TRBV11-2 and TRBJ2-7, with 7 positions matching TRBD1. With V trimmed by 6 bases and J by 1 base, 15 bases remained unmatched. Germline V gene lookup returns CDR1 SGHAT and CDR2 FQNNGV. This CDR3 region has 17 residues. DNA for the CDR3: TGTGCCAGCAGAGGTAACAGGGGTCCCCTTTTATCCTACGAGCAGTACTTC. It yields the protein CASRGNRGPLLSYEQYF.

This chain uses TRBV5-6 with TRBJ2-3; 12 positions agree with TRBD2. Germline CDR1 SGHDT, CDR2 YYEEEE. V lost 3 bases, J lost 1 base, and 6 bases stayed unmatched. The CDR3 extends over 17 amino acids. CDR3 sequence (DNA): TGTGCCAGCAGCTCGGGGACTAGCGGGTTTCGCACAGATACGCAGTATTTT. Residues: CASSSGTSGFRTDTQYF.

For this clone: The germline gene is not matched at one end of the junction; a read error may be the cause. The chain uses TRBV7-3 and TRBJ2-2; D ambiguous. Germline V gene lookup returns CDR1 SGHTA and CDR2 FQGTGA. CDR3 size: 12 residues. CDR3 protein: CASSLNAGELFF. DNA for the CDR3: TGTGCCAGCAGTTTAAACGCCGGGGAGCTGTTTTTT.

In DNA form, the CDR3 reads TGTGCCAGCAGCACCCGACATCTCTTTAACACTGAAGCTTTCTTT. It is translated as CASSTRHLFNTEAFF. V and J are TRBV21-1 and TRBJ1-1; the table's D call of TRBD1 was not tested on the DNA. TRBV21-1 is labeled a pseudogene. The CDR3 spans 15 residues.

This chain joins TRBV5-1 and TRBJ2-3; the D is unclear. The germline V gene encodes CDR1 SGHRS and CDR2 YFSETQ. CDR3 length: 15 amino acids. V was clipped by 1 base and J by 0 bases, with 9 bases between them. CDR3 nucleotide sequence: TGCGCCAGCAGCTTGACTGACACTAGCACAGATACGCAGTATTTT. This translates into CASSLTDTSTDTQYF.

This chain joins TRBV5-4 and TRBJ2-7; 7 nucleotides match TRBD2. This CDR3 region has 14 residues. V lost 4 bases, J lost 5 bases, and 9 bases stayed unmatched. Germline V gives CDR1 SGHNT, CDR2 YYREEE (reference sequence). The CDR3 sequence is CASSRPGGGHEQYF. CDR3 sequence (DNA): TGTGCCAGCAGCCGCCCGGGAGGAGGCCACGAGCAGTACTTC.

The genes are TRBV6-1 and TRBJ1-5; D is perhaps TRBD1 (5 bases). CDR3 size: 18 residues. Germline V gene data show CDR1 as MNHNS and CDR2 as SASEGT. V lost 1 base to trimming and J lost 2 bases, with 18 bases between them. The CDR3 is CASSEGVGAPQGNQPQHF. CDR3 coding DNA: TGTGCCAGCAGTGAAGGGGTAGGGGCCCCCCAAGGCAATCAGCCCCAGCATTTT.

The chain links TRBV5-5 to TRBJ1-1; TRBD1 aligns across 10 bases. This CDR3 comprises 14 residues. Germline CDR1 and CDR2: SGHKS and YYEKEE (reference sequence). Trimming took 4 bases from V and 5 from J; bases not matched to a gene: 5. The CDR3 sequence: CASSHDRGRTEAFF. CDR3 in DNA: TGTGCCAGCAGCCACGACAGGGGGCGGACTGAAGCTTTCTTT.